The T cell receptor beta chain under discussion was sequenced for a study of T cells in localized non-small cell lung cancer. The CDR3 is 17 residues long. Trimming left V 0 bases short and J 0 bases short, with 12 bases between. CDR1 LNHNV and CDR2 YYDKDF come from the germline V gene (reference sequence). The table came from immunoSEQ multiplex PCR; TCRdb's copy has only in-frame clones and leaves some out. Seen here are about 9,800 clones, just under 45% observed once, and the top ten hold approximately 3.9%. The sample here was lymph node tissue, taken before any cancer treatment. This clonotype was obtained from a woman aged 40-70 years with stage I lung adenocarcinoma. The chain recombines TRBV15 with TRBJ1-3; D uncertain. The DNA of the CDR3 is TGTGCCACCAGCAGAGATGTTTGGTTCCACTCTGGAAACACCATATATTTT. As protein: CATSRDVWFHSGNTIYF.